Listed here is a single TCR beta chain. Its antigen remains undetermined. The sample holds no much larger clone one base away, and base qualities are not on file. This sample was taken from a study of T cell repertoires in cytomegalovirus infection (dated by TCRdb to between 2018 and 2021). Broadly, across the study: The HLA type of each donor mattered for the analysis, because public TCR beta signatures pointed to carriage of CMV infection along with the matching HLA type. The research as a whole found: In the ex vivo response, HLA-C-restricted CMV-specific TCR beta clonotypes were dominant, and in two of eight donors the single most frequent clonotype came from this HLA-C-restricted group. Cumulative frequency of public TCR beta family members discriminated carriers of CMV infection plus the relevant HLA type in this cohort and an independent 352-donor cohort.

Sequenced on an Illumina HiSeq 1500. TCRdb applied fastp at Q25 and MiXCR to the public reads, then kept only in-frame beta chains. Records with the same CDR3 protein are collapsed into one entry carrying the most frequent genes and DNA. The sample records just under 550,000 distinct CDR3 sequences, approximately 26% of which are singletons. Clones ranked in the top ten supply over 10% of the sample. From the cysteine up to the phenylalanine, the CDR3 has a length of 13 residues. Only the CDR3 DNA is retained, 39 bases long and in frame from the first base. Based on the germline V gene (reference sequence), the CDR1 and CDR2 sequences are LNHDA and SQIVND. Compared with germline, V lacks 6 bases and J lacks 5 bases; bases without a gene match: 4.

This chain joins TRBV19 to TRBJ1-1, with 9 bases in between that match TRBD1. The sequenced sample consisted of PBMCs. This clonotype originated in a human donor in good health (CMV status not recorded). Some clones in this sample may be carry-over from other donors' samples. CDR3 sequence: CASSWTGETEAFF. The nucleotide sequence is given as TGTGCCAGTAGCTGGACAGGGGAGACTGAAGCTTTCTTT.